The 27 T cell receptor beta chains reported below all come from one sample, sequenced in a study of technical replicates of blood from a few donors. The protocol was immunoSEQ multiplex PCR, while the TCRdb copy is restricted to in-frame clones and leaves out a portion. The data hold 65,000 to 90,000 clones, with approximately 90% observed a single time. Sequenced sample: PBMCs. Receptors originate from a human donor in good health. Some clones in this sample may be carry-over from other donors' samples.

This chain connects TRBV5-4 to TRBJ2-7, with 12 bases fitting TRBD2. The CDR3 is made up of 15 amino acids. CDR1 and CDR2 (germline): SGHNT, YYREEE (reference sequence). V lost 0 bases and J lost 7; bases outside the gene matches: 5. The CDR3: CASSLDASGRGEQYF. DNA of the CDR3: TGTGCCAGCAGCTTGGATGCTAGCGGGAGGGGAGAGCAGTACTTC.

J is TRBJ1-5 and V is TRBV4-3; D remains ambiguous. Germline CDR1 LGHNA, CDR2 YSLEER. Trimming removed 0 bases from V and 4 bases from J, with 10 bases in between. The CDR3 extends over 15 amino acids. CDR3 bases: TGCGCCAGCAGCCAAGAAGTTGGCAGAAATCAGCCCCAGCATTTT. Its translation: CASSQEVGRNQPQHF.

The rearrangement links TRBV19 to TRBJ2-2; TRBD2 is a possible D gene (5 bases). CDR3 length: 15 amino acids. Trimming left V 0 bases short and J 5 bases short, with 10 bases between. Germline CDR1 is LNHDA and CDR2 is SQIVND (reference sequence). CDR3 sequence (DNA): TGTGCCAGTAGTATAGAGCCCCCGGGAACCGGGGAGCTGTTTTTT. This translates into CASSIEPPGTGELFF.

The CDR3 sequence is CASSQFPGQGAWETQYF. In DNA form, the CDR3 reads TGTGCCAGCAGCCAATTTCCGGGACAGGGGGCGTGGGAGACCCAGTACTTC. J is TRBJ2-5 and V is TRBV4-2, with 12 nucleotides matching TRBD1. V trimming: 2 bases; J trimming: 5 bases; junction bases outside the gene matches: 9. The CDR3 covers 17 residues. Germline-derived CDR1 and CDR2 are LGHNA and YNFKEQ.

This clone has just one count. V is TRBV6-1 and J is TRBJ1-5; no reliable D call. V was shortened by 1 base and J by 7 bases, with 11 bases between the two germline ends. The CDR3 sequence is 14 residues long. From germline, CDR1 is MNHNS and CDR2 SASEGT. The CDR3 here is CASSEDRGGQPQHF. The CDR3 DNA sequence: TGTGCCAGCAGTGAAGATCGGGGAGGCCAGCCCCAGCATTTT.

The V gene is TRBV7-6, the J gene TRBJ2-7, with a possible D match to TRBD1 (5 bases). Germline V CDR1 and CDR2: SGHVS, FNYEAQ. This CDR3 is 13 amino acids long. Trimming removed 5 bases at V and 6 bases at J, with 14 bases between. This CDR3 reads CASSAAGLSEQYF. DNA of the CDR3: TGTGCCAGCAGCGCGGCAGGGTTAAGCGAGCAGTACTTC.

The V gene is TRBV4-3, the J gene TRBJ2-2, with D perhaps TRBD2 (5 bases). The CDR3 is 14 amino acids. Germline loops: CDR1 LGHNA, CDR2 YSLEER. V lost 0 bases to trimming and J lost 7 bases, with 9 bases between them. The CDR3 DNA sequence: TGCGCCAGCAGCCAAGACGGGGTGGACGGGGAGCTGTTTTTT. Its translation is CASSQDGVDGELFF.

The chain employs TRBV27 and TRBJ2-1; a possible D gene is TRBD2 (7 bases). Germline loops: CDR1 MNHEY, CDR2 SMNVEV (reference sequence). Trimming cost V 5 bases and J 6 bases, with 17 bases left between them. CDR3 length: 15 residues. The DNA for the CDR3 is TGTGCCAGCAGTCCCCGGGGGGCGTCAAGCAATGAGCAGTTCTTC. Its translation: CASSPRGASSNEQFF.

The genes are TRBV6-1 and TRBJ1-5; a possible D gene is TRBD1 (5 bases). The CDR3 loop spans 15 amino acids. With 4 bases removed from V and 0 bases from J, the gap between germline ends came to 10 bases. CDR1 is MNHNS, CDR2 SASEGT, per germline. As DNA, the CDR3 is TGTGCCAGCAGTGGGGGCGGGGGTAGCAATCAGCCCCAGCATTTT. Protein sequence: CASSGGGGSNQPQHF.

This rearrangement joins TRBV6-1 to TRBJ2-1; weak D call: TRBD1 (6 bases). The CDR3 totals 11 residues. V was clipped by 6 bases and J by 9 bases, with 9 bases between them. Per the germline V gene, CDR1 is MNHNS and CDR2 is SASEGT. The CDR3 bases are TGTGCCAGCAGGCAGGGGTCTGAGCAGTTCTTC. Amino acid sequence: CASRQGSEQFF.

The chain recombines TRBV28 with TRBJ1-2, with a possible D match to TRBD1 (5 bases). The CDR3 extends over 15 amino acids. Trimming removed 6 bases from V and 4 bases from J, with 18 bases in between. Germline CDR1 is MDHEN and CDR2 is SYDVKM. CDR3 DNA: TGTGCCAGCAGGAGTTCAGGGTTAGACAGCTATGGCTACACCTTC. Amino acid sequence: CASRSSGLDSYGYTF.

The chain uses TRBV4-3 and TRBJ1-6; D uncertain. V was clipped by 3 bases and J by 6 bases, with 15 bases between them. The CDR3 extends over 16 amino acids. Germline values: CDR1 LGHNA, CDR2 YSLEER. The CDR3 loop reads CASSHPGRESNSPLHF. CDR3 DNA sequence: TGCGCCAGCAGCCATCCGGGGAGGGAAAGTAATTCACCCCTCCACTTT.

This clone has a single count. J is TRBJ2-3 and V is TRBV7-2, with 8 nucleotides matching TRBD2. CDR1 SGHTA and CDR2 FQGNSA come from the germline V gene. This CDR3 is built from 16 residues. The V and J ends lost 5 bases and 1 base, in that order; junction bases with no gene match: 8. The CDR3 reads CASSPTWREGTDTQYF. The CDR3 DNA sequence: TGTGCCAGCAGCCCGACCTGGCGGGAGGGCACAGATACGCAGTATTTT.

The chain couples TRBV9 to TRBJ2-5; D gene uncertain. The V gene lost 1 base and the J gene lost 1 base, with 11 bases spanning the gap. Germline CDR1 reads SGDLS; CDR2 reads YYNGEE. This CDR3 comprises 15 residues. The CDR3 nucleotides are TGTGCCAGCAGCGTATCACCGGTTCCCCAAGAGACCCAGTACTTC. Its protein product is CASSVSPVPQETQYF.

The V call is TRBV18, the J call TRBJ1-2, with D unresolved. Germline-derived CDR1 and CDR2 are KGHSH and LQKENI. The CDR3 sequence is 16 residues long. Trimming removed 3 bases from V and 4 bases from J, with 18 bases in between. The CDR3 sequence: CASSPPEGPNVYGYTF. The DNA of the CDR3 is TGTGCCAGCTCACCCCCGGAGGGCCCCAATGTCTATGGCTACACCTTC.

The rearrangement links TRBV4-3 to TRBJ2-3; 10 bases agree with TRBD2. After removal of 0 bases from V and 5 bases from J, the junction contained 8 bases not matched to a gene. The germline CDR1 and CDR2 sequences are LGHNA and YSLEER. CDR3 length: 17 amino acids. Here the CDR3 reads CASSQDAQRGGRDTQYF. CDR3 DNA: TGCGCCAGCAGCCAAGATGCTCAGCGGGGGGGGCGAGATACGCAGTATTTT.

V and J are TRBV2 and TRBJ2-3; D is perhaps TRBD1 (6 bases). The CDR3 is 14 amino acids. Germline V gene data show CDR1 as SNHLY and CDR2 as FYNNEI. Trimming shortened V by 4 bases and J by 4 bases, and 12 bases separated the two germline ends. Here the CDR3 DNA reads TGTGCCAGCAGTGGTGGGGGCATGTCAGATACGCAGTATTTT. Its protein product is CASSGGGMSDTQYF. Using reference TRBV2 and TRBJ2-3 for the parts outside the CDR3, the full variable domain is EPEVTQTPSHQVTQMGQEVILRCVPISNHLYFYWYRQILGQKVEFLVSFYNNEISEKSEIFDDQFSVERPDGSNFTLKIRSTKLEDSAMYFCASSGGGMSDTQYFGPGTRLTVL.

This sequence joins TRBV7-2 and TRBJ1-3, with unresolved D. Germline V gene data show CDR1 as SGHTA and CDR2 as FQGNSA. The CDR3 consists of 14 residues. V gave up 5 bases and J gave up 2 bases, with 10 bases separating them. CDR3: CASSPGRAGNTIYF. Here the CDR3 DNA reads TGTGCCAGCAGCCCCGGGAGGGCTGGAAACACCATATATTTT.

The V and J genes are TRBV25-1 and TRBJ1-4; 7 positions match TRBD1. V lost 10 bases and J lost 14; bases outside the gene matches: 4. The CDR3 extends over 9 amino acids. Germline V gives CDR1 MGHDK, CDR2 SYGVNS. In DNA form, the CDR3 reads TGTGCCAATGCGACAGGGCTGTTTTTT. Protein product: CANATGLFF.

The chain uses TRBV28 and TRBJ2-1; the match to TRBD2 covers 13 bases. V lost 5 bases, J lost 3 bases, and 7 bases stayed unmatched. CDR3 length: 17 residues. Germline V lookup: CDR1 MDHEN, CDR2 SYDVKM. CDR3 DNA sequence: TGTGCCAGCAGTCCCTGGACTAGCGGGGGATTCTACAATGAGCAGTTCTTC. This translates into CASSPWTSGGFYNEQFF.

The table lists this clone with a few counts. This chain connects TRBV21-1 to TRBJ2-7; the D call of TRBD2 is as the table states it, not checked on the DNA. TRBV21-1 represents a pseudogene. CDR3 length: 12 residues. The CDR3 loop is CASRKWGGEQYF. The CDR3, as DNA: TGTGCCAGCAGGAAGTGGGGGGGGGAGCAGTACTTC.

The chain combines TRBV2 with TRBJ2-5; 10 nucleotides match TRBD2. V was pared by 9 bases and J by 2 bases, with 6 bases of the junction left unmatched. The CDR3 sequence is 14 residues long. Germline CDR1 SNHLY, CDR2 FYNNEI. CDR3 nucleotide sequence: TGTGCCAGACGACCTAGCGGGAGTCAAGAGACCCAGTACTTC. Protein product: CARRPSGSQETQYF.

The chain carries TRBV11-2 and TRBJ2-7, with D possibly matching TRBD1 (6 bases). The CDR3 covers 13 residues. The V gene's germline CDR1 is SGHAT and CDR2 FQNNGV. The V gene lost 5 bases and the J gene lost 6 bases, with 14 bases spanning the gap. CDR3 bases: TGTGCCAGCAGCCCCGACAGGCTGCGCGAGCAGTACTTC. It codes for CASSPDRLREQYF.

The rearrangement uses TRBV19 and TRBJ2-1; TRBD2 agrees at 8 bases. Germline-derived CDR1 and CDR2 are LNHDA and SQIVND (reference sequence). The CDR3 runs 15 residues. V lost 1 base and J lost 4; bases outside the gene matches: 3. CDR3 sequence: CASSIAGGTYNEQFF. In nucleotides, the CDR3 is TGTGCCAGTAGTATAGCGGGAGGGACATACAATGAGCAGTTCTTC.

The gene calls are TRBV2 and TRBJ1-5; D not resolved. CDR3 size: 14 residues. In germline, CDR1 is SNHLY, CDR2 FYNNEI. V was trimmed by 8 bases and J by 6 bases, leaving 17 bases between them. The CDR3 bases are TGTGCCAGCGGAGGCCGGACTATGGGTCAGCCCCAGCATTTT. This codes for CASGGRTMGQPQHF.

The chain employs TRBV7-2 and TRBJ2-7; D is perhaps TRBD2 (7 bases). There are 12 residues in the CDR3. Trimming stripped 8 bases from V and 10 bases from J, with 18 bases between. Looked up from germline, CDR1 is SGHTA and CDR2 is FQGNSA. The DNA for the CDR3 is TGTGCCAGCTCTGGGAGGGGGGGAACCCAGTACTTC. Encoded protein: CASSGRGGTQYF.

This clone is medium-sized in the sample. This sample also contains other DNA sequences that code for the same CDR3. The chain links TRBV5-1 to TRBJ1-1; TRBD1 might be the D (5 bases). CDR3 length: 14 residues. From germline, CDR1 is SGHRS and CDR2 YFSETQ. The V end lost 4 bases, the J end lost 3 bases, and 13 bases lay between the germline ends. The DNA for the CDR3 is TGCGCCAGCAGCCCGGCCGGGGGGTACACTGAAGCTTTCTTT. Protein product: CASSPAGGYTEAFF. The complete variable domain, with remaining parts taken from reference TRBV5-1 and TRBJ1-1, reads KAGVTQTPRYLIKTRGQQVTLSCSPISGHRSVSWYQQTPGQGLQFLFEYFSETQRNKGNFPGRFSGRQFSNSRSEMNVSTLELGDSALYLCASSPAGGYTEAFFGQGTRLTVV.